Below, one T cell receptor (beta chain) is given with its context. Its specificity is not known. These data come from a study of PD-L1 blockade in urothelial cancer. About the research overall: Patients' atezolizumab regimen, 1,200 mg intravenously every 3 weeks, began in the mid-2010s. General observations from the study: For durable-benefit patients, tumor-associated blood clones expanded more at 3 weeks.

Unmatched junction bases numbered 14, after V lost 10 bases and J lost 0 bases. CDR3 size: 17 residues. Germline loops: CDR1 SGHDT, CDR2 YYEEEE. Using immunoSEQ multiplex PCR, the repertoire was profiled, and TCRdb retains in-frame clones only, with some absent. The top ten clones hold under 9.5% of a sample with about 38,000 clones, around 90% of them seen once. Diagnoses among patients were locally advanced or metastatic urothelial carcinoma. The input for sequencing was PBMCs, taken around atezolizumab (anti-PD-L1) treatment. The receptor was isolated from a man aged 65 to 85 with urothelial cancer. The chain has TRBV5-6 and TRBJ2-1; TRBD1 matches 9 bases. The CDR3 nucleotides read TGTGCCTCTCGAGGGACAGGGAGCCCTAGCTCCTACAATGAGCAGTTCTTC. It codes for CASRGTGSPSSYNEQFF.